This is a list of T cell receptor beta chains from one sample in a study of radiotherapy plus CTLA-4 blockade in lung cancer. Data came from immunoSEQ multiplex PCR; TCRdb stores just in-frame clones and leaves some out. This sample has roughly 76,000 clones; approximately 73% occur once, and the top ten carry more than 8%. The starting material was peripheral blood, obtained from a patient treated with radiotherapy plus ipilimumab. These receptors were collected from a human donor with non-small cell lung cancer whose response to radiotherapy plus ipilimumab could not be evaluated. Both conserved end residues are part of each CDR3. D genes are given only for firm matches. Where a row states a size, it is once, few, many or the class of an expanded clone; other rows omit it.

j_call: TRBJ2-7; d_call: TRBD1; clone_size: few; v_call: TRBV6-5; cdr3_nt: TGTGCCAGCCGACGACAGGGTGGCTCCTACGAGCAGTACTTC; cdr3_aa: CASRRQGGSYEQYF
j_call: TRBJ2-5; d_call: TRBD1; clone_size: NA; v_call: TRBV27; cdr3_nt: TGTGCCAGCAGTTCCTGGGACAGGCAGGAGACCCAGTACTTC; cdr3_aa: CASSSWDRQETQYF
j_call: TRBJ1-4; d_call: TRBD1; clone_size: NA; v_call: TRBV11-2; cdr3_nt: TGTGCCAGCAGCTCAAACCCAGGGGGAATAGGAGAAAAACTGTTTTTT; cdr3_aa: CASSSNPGGIGEKLFF
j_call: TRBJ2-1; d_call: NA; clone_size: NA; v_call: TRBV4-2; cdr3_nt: TGTGCCAGCAGCCAAGAAGGATCACAGTGGGAGCAGTTCTTC; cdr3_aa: CASSQEGSQWEQFF
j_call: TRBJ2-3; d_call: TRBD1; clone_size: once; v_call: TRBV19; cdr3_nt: TGTGCCAGTAGTACGGGGACAGCCCTCACAGATACGCAGTATTTT; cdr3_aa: CASSTGTALTDTQYF
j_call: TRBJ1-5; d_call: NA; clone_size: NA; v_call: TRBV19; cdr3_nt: TGTGCCAGTAAGGTTTCGGGAGGGACGGGTTCCCAGCATTTT; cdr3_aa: CASKVSGGTGSQHF
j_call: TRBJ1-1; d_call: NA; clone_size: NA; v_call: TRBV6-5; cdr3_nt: TGTGCCAGCAGCCGTCTCTGGAACACTGAAGCTTTCTTT; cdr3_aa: CASSRLWNTEAFF
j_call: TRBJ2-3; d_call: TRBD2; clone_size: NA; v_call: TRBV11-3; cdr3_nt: TGTGCCAGCAGCCTACCCTCGGTAGCGGGAAACACAGATACGCAGTATTTT; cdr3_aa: CASSLPSVAGNTDTQYF
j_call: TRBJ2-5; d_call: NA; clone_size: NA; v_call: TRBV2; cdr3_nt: TGTGCCAGCAGTGCGGTAGTCCGGGAGACCCAGTACTTC; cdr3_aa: CASSAVVRETQYF
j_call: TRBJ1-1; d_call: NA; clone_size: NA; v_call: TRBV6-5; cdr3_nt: TGTGCCAGCAGTTACTTCGGGGGGCTGGACACTGAAGCTTTCTTT; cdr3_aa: CASSYFGGLDTEAFF
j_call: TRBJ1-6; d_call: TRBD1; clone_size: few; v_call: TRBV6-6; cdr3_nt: TGTGCCAGCACCGGGACAGACTGGGGTTCACCCCTCCACTTT; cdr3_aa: CASTGTDWGSPLHF
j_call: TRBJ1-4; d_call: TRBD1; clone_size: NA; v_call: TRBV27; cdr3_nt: TGTGCCAGCAGTTTAAATGGGGCAGGGGGCTCGATTGGACTGTTTTTT; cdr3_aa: CASSLNGAGGSIGLFF
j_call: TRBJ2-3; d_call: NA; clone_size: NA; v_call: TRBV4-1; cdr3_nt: TGCGCCAGCAGCCGAGGACCCGGGACACCCATTAGCACAGATACGCAGTATTTT; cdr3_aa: CASSRGPGTPISTDTQYF
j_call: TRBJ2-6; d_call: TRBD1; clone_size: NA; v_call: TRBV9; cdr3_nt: TGTGCCAGCAGCGCCCAGATGGGACAGGCCTTCCTCGGGGCCAACGTCCTGACTTTC; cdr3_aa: CASSAQMGQAFLGANVLTF
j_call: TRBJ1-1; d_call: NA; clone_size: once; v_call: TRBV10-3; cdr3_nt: TGTGCCATCAGACCGGGGGGGGATACTGAAGCTTTCTTT; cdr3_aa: CAIRPGGDTEAFF
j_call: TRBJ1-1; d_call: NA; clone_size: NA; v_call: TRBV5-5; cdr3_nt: TGTGCCAGCAGCCGTCGAGCTTTCTTT; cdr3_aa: CASSRRAFF
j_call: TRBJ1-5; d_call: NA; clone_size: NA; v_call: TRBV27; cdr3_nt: TGTGCCAGCCGGACAGTCAATCAGCCCCAGCATTTT; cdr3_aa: CASRTVNQPQHF
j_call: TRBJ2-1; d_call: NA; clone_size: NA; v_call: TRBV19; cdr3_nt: TGTGCCAGTAGTATAGGGGGCTGGACCCGATCTGAGCAGTTCTTC; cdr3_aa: CASSIGGWTRSEQFF
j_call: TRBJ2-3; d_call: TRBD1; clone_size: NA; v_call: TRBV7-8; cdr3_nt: TGTGCCAGCAGCTTCGACAGGGACACAGATACGCAGTATTTT; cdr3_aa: CASSFDRDTDTQYF
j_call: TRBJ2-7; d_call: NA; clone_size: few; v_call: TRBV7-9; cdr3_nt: TGTGCCAGCAGCTTAGCAGCTAGCCCAACCTACGAGCAGTACTTC; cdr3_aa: CASSLAASPTYEQYF
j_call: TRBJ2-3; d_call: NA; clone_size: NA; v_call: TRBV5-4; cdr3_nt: TGTGCCAGCAGCCCGGTTGGCGGGCGAGATACGCAGTATTTT; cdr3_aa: CASSPVGGRDTQYF
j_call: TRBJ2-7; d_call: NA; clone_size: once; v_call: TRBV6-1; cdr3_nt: TGTGCCAGCAGTGAGGGGGGAGGCTACTACGAGCAGTACTTC; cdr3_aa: CASSEGGGYYEQYF
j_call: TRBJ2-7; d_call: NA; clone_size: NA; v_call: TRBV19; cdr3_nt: TGTGCCAGTAGTTCCTCGGGGGAGCGGACATACGAGCAGTACTTC; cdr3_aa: CASSSSGERTYEQYF
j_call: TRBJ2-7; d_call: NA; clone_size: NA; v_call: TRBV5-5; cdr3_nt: TGTGCCAGCAGCTTGATGACAGGATTAATGGGGGAGCAGTACTTC; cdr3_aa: CASSLMTGLMGEQYF
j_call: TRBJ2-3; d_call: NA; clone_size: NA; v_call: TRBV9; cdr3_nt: TGTGCCAGCAGCGTCGCAGATACGCAGTATTTT; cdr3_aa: CASSVADTQYF
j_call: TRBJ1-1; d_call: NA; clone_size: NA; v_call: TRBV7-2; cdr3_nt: TGTGCCAGCAGCTTAGGGACAGCTAACACTGAAGCTTTCTTT; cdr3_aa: CASSLGTANTEAFF
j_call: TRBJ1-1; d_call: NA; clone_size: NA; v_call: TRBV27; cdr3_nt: TGTGCCAGCAGTTTACGAGGGAGGGCTGAAGCTTTCTTT; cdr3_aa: CASSLRGRAEAFF
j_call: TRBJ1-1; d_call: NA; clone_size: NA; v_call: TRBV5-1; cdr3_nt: TGCGCCAGCAGCTTGGTTTCAGGGAATACTGAAGCTTTCTTT; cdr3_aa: CASSLVSGNTEAFF
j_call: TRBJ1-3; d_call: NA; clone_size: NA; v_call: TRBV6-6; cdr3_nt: TGTGCCAGCAGTTACTCCCTTACCGCAGGCGCCATATATTTT; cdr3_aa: CASSYSLTAGAIYF
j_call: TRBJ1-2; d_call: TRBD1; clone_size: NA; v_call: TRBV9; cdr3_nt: TGTGCCAGCAGCGTAGCTACCGGACAGGGGCCTACTAACTATGGCTACACCTTC; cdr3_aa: CASSVATGQGPTNYGYTF